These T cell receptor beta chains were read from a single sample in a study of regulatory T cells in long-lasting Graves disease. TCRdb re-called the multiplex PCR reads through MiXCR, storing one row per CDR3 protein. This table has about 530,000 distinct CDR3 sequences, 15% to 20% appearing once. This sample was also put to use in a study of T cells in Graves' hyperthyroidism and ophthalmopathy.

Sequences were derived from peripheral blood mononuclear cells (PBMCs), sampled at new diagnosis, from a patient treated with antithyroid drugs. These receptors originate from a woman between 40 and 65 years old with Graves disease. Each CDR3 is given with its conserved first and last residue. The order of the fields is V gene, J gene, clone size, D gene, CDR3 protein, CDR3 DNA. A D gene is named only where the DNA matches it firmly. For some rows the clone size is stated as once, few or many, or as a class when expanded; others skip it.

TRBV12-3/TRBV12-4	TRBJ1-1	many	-	CASSLRDTEAFF	TGTGCCAGCAGTTTGAGGGACACTGAAGCTTTCTTT
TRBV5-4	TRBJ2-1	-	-	CASSRGTDEQFF	TGTGCCAGCAGCAGAGGGACGGATGAGCAGTTCTTC
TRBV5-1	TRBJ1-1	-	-	CASSRAGQLNTEAFF	TGCGCCAGCAGCAGAGCCGGACAGTTGAACACTGAAGCTTTCTTT
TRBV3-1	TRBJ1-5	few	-	CASSQGMFGNQPQHF	TGTGCCAGCAGCCAAGGGATGTTTGGCAATCAGCCCCAGCATTTT
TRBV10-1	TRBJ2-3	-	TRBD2	CASSDERGEHQDTDTQYF	TGCGCCAGCAGTGATGAGCGGGGGGAACACCAAGACACAGATACGCAGTATTTT
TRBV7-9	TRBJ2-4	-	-	CASSLGPIQYF	TGTGCCAGCAGCTTAGGCCCCATTCAGTACTTC
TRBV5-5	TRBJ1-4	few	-	CASSFGDVGNEKLFF	TGTGCCAGCAGCTTCGGAGACGTGGGTAATGAAAAACTGTTTTTT
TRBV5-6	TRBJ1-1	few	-	CASSLERGDTEAFF	TGTGCCAGCAGCTTGGAACGGGGGGACACTGAAGCTTTCTTT
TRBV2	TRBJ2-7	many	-	CASSDLRQTSYEQYF	TGTGCCAGCAGTGATTTGCGCCAAACCTCCTACGAGCAGTACTTC
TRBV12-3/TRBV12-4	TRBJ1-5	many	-	CASSFGGERQPQHF	TGTGCCAGCAGTTTTGGGGGCGAGCGTCAGCCCCAGCATTTT
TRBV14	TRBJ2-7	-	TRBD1	CASSQRQGSGEQYF	TGTGCCAGCAGCCAAAGACAGGGGAGCGGGGAGCAGTACTTC
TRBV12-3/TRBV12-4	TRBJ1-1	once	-	CASSFRANTEAFF	TGTGCCAGCAGTTTCAGGGCGAACACTGAAGCTTTCTTT
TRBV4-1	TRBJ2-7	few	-	CASSQDGAGPYEQYF	TGCGCCAGCAGCCAAGACGGGGCGGGGCCCTACGAGCAGTACTTC
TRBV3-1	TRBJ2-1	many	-	CASSQDLGVFEQFF	TGTGCCAGCAGCCAAGATCTCGGGGTTTTTGAGCAGTTCTTC
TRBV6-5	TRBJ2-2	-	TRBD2	CASSYSGRGGRTGELFF	TGTGCCAGCAGTTACTCGGGGCGGGGGGGCCGTACCGGGGAGCTGTTTTTT
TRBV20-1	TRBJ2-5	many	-	CSAPGTKETQYF	TGCAGTGCTCCCGGGACAAAAGAGACCCAGTACTTC
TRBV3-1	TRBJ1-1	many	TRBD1	CASSHGATGGWTEAFF	TGTGCCAGCAGCCACGGAGCCACAGGGGGCTGGACTGAAGCTTTCTTT
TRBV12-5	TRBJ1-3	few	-	CASGLEGFSGNTIYF	TGTGCTAGTGGTTTGGAGGGATTCTCTGGAAACACCATATATTTT
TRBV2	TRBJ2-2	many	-	CASSALEVTGELFF	TGTGCCAGCAGTGCCCTTGAGGTCACCGGGGAGCTGTTTTTT
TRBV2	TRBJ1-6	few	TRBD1	CASSETGTGEASPLHF	TGTGCCAGCAGTGAAACGGGGACAGGGGAGGCTTCACCCCTCCACTTT
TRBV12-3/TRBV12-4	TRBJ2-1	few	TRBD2	CASTIMTSGGRLFF	TGTGCCAGCACCATCATGACTAGCGGGGGGAGGTTATTCTTC
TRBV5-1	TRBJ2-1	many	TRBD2	CASSLLRTSGYNEQFF	TGCGCCAGCAGCTTGTTGAGGACTAGCGGCTACAATGAGCAGTTCTTC
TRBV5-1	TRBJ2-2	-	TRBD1	CATRIGTGNTGELFF	TGCGCCACCAGAATTGGGACAGGGAACACCGGGGAGCTGTTTTTT
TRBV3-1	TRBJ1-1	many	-	CASSQLGGNTEAFF	TGTGCCAGCAGCCAACTGGGGGGCAACACTGAAGCTTTCTTT
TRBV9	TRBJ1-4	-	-	CASRPWGGKTVF	TGTGCCAGCAGACCCTGGGGGGGAAAAACTGTTTTT
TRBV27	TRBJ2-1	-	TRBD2	CASSRRLAVSYNEQFF	TGTGCCAGCAGTCGCCGCCTAGCGGTTTCCTACAATGAGCAGTTCTTC
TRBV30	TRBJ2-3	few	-	CASSGVHTQYF	TGTGCCTCATCCGGGGTCCATACGCAGTATTTT
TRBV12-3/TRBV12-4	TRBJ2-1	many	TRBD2	CASSWVAGAYNEQFF	TGTGCCAGCAGTTGGGTAGCGGGGGCCTACAATGAGCAGTTCTTC
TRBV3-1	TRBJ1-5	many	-	CASSQGGGRANQPQHF	TGTGCCAGCAGCCAAGGCGGAGGCAGGGCTAATCAGCCCCAGCATTTT
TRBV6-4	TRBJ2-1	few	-	CASSEDPWSREQFF	TGTGCCAGCAGTGAAGACCCGTGGTCACGCGAGCAGTTCTTC
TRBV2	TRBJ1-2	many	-	CASSEDMGVLYGYTF	TGTGCCAGCAGTGAAGATATGGGAGTGCTCTATGGCTACACCTTC
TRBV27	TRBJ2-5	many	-	CASSPGALQETQYF	TGTGCCAGCAGTCCCGGGGCTCTACAAGAGACCCAGTACTTC
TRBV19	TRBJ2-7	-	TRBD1	CASSLAKGALDEQYF	TGTGCCAGTAGTCTGGCCAAGGGGGCTCTGGACGAGCAGTACTTC
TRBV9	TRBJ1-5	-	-	CASSVSGTSEQPQHF	TGTGCCAGCAGCGTCTCTGGGACATCGGAACAGCCCCAGCATTTT
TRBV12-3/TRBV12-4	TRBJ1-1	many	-	CASSLGDFSGDTEAFF	TGTGCCAGCAGTTTGGGGGACTTTTCGGGGGACACTGAAGCTTTCTTT
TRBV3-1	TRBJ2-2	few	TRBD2	CASSLSAGGAGELFF	TGTGCCAGCAGCCTCTCAGCGGGGGGGGCCGGGGAGCTGTTTTTT
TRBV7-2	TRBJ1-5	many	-	CASSAPWQPQHF	TGTGCCAGCAGCGCCCCTTGGCAGCCCCAGCATTTT
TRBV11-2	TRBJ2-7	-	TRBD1	CASSPNTGTGTYEQYF	TGTGCCAGCAGCCCTAATACCGGGACAGGGACCTACGAGCAGTACTTC
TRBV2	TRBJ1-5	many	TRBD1	CASSDAVGQGAIQPQHF	TGTGCCAGCAGTGATGCCGTGGGACAGGGGGCGATTCAGCCCCAGCATTTT
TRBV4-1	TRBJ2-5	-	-	CASSQETGQETQYF	TGCGCCAGCAGCCAAGAAACAGGCCAAGAGACCCAGTACTTC
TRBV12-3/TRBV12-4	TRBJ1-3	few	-	CASSIRSYGNTIYF	TGTGCCAGCAGTATCAGGTCGTACGGAAACACCATATATTTT
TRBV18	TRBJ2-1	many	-	CASSPPGGSDEQFF	TGTGCCAGCTCACCACCAGGAGGGAGCGATGAGCAGTTCTTC